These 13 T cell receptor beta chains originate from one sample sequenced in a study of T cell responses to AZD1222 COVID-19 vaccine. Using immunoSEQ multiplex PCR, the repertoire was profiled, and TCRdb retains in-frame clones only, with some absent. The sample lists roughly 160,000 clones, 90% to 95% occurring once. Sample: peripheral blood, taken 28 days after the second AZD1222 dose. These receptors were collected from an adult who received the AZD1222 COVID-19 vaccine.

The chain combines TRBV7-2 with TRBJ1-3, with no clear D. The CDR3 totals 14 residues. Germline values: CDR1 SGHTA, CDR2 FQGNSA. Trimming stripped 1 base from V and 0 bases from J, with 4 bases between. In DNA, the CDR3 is TGTGCCAGCAGCTTAGTCCTCTCTGGAAACACCATATATTTT. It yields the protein CASSLVLSGNTIYF.

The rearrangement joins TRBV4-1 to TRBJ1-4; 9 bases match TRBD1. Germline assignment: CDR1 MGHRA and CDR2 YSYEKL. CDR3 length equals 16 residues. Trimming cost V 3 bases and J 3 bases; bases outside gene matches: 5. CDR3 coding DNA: TGCGCCAGCAGCCACGAACGGGACAGGGCTAATGAAAAACTGTTTTTT. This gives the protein CASSHERDRANEKLFF.

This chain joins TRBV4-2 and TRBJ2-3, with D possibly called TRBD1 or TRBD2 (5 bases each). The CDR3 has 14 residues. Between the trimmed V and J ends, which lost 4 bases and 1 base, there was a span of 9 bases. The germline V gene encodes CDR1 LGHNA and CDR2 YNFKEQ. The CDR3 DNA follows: TGTGCCAGCAGCCCGGGACCCCGCACAGATACGCAGTATTTT. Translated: CASSPGPRTDTQYF.

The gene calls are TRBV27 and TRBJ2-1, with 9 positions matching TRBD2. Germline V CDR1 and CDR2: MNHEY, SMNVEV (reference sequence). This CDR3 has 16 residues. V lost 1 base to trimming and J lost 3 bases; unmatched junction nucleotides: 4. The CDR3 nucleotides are TGTGCCAGCAGTTTATTGGGTAGCGGGAGCTACAATGAGCAGTTCTTC. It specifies CASSLLGSGSYNEQFF.

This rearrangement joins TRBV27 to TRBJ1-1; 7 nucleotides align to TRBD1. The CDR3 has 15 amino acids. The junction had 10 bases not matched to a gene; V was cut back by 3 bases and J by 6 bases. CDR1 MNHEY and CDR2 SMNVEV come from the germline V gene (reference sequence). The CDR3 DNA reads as TGTGCCAGCAGTTTGGTCTCAGGGGGAGGGGCTGAAGCTTTCTTT. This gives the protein CASSLVSGGGAEAFF.

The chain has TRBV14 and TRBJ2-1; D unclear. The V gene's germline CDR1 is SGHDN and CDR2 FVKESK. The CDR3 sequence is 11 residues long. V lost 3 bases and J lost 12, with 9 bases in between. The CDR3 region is CASSQNSGQFF. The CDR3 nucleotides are TGTGCCAGCAGCCAGAACTCTGGGCAGTTCTTC.

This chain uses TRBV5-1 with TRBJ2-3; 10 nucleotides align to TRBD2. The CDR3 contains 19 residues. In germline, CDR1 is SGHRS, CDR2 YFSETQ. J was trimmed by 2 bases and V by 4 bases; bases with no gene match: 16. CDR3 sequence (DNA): TGCGCCAGCAGCCCCCCCGGGACTAGCGTCCGTATACCCACAGATACGCAGTATTTT. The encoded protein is CASSPPGTSVRIPTDTQYF.

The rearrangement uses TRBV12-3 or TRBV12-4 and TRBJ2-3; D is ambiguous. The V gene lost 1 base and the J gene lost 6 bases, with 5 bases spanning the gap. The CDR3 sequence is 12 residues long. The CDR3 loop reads CASSLGKDTQYF. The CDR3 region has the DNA TGTGCCAGCAGTTTAGGGAAGGATACGCAGTATTTT.

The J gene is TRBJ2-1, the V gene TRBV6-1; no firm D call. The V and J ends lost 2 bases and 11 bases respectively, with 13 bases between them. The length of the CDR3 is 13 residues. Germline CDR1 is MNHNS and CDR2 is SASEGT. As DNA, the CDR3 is TGTGCCAGCAGTGAAAGCTACAGCCTCAAGCAGTTCTTC. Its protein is CASSESYSLKQFF.

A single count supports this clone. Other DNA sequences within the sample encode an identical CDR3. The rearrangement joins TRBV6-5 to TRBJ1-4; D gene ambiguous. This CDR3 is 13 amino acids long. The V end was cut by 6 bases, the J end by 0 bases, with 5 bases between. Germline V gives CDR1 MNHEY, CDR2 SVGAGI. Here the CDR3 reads CASRVATNEKLFF. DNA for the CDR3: TGTGCCAGCAGGGTTGCAACTAATGAAAAACTGTTTTTT.

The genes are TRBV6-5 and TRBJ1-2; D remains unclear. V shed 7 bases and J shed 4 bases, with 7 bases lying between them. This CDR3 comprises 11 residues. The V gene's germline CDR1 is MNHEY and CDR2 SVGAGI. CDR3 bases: TGTGCCAGCAACACAATCTATGGCTACACCTTC. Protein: CASNTIYGYTF.

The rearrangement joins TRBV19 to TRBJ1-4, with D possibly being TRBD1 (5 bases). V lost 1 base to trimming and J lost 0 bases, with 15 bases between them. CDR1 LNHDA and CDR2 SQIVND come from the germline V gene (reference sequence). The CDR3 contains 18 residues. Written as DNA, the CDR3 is TGTGCCAGTAGTATAGGATGGAGGGGAAGGGCAACTAATGAAAAACTGTTTTTT. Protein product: CASSIGWRGRATNEKLFF.

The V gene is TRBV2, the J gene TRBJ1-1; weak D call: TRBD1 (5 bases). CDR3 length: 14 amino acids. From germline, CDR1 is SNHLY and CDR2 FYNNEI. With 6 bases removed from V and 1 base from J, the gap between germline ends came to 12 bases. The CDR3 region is CASREGTRNTEAFF. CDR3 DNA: TGTGCCAGCAGGGAGGGGACTCGGAACACTGAAGCTTTCTTT.